The present T cell receptor (beta chain) was sequenced within a study of blood T cell repertoires in COVID-19. Study information: T cells, B-cell-depleted T cells, or PBMCs supplied cDNA or gDNA.

Original data processing: From reference gene primer amplification, estimates of nucleated cell counts were derived. Only in-frame clones appear in the TCRdb table, and some are missing; sequencing was by immunoSEQ multiplex PCR. V and J calls and clone size are those listed in that table; D and trimming were worked out from the DNA. This table has hundreds of thousands of clones, around 86% appearing once. Looked up from germline, CDR1 is SGHDN and CDR2 is FVKESK. The V gene lost 0 bases and the J gene lost 3 bases, with 12 bases spanning the gap. CDR3 length: 15 amino acids. The sequenced material came from PBMCs or T cells enriched from blood (not recorded which). This chain connects TRBV14 to TRBJ2-7; the D gene is possibly TRBD2 (5 bases). The clonotype originates from a man aged 18 to 29 who had recovered from COVID-19. CDR3 region: CASSQEANGVYEQYF. In DNA, the CDR3 is TGTGCCAGCAGCCAAGAAGCGAACGGGGTCTACGAGCAGTACTTC.